The 28 T cell receptor beta chains given below trace back to one sample, sequenced in a study of T cells in Graves' hyperthyroidism and ophthalmopathy. The TCR beta CDR3 regions underwent amplification using RNA transcripts as the source. An initial round of RT-PCR targeting the TCR CDR3 relied on the HTBI primer set. TCRdb fed the multiplex PCR reads into MiXCR, producing one record per CDR3 protein. Of a few hundred thousand distinct CDR3 sequences listed, 40% to 55% are singletons. The specimen sequenced was peripheral blood or thyroid tissue (not recorded which). These receptors all stem from a woman under 30 with Graves' hyperthyroidism.

This clonotype was counted many times. The chain is built from TRBV12-3 or TRBV12-4 and TRBJ1-2; TRBD1 matches at 7 bases. Trimming took 6 bases from V and 4 from J; bases not matched to a gene: 8. The CDR3 spans 14 residues. The DNA of the CDR3 is TGTGCCAGCAGCCGACAGGGAGAAAGCTATGGCTACACCTTC. Protein product: CASSRQGESYGYTF.

Many counts were recorded for this clonotype. This chain links TRBV2 with TRBJ2-6; possibly TRBD1 for D (5 bases). The germline CDR1 and CDR2 sequences are SNHLY and FYNNEI. The CDR3 consists of 17 residues. V shed 7 bases and J shed 1 base, with 17 bases lying between them. The CDR3 reads CASTLKGHVSGANVLTF. DNA of the CDR3: TGTGCCAGCACCTTAAAGGGGCACGTATCTGGGGCCAACGTCCTGACTTTC. Looking up the rest from reference TRBV2 and TRBJ2-6 gives the full variable domain: EPEVTQTPSHQVTQMGQEVILRCVPISNHLYFYWYRQILGQKVEFLVSFYNNEISEKSEIFDDQFSVERPDGSNFTLKIRSTKLEDSAMYFCASTLKGHVSGANVLTFGAGSRLTVL.

In its sample, this clonotype was seen many times. This rearrangement joins TRBV19 to TRBJ2-7; 8 bases fit TRBD1. The CDR3 loop spans 16 amino acids. J gave up 1 base and V 6 bases, and 11 bases lay outside the gene matches. The germline gives CDR1 LNHDA, CDR2 SQIVND (reference sequence). CDR3 bases: TGTGCCAGTAGGCCTTTTGCCGGGACAGGATCCTACGAGCAGTACTTC. Its translation is CASRPFAGTGSYEQYF.

The chain is built from TRBV29-1 and TRBJ1-5; the D gene is possibly TRBD1 (6 bases). The CDR3 extends over 11 amino acids. CDR1 and CDR2 (germline): SQVTM, ANQGSEA. This CDR3 reads CTGTRGQPQHF. CDR3 DNA sequence: TGCACCGGGACAAGGGGCCAGCCCCAGCATTTT.

This clonotype was observed many times. The rearrangement links TRBV7-9 to TRBJ2-6; D could derive from TRBD1 or TRBD2 (5 bases each). This CDR3 comprises 15 residues. In germline, CDR1 is SEHNR, CDR2 FQNEAQ (reference sequence). V was clipped by 3 bases and J by 0 bases, with 6 bases between them. The CDR3: CASSFGGSGANVLTF. The CDR3 DNA follows: TGTGCCAGCAGCTTTGGGGGCTCTGGGGCCAACGTCCTGACTTTC.

There are many counts of this clonotype. Here the CDR3 reads CASSQGPARYQPQHF. CDR3 coding DNA: TGTGCCAGCAGCCAAGGACCTGCTCGATATCAGCCCCAGCATTTT. The chain employs TRBV3-1 and TRBJ1-5, with no clear D. Looked up from germline, CDR1 is LGHDT and CDR2 is YNNKEL (reference sequence). The CDR3 runs 15 residues. Between the trimmed V and J ends, which lost 1 base and 5 bases, there was a span of 12 bases. Filled out from reference TRBV3-1 and TRBJ1-5, the complete variable domain reads DTAVSQTPKYLVTQMGNDKSIKCEQNLGHDTMYWYKQDSKKFLKIMFSYNNKELIINETVPNRFSPKSPDKAHLNLHINSLELGDSAVYFCASSQGPARYQPQHFGDGTRLSIL.

A few counts support this clonotype. J is TRBJ2-3 and V is TRBV20-1; no definite D call. Trimming removed 2 bases at V and 5 bases at J, with 5 bases between. The CDR3 has 11 residues. The germline V gene encodes CDR1 DFQATT and CDR2 SNEGSKA (reference sequence). The CDR3 sequence: CSARFGDTQYF. The CDR3 nucleotides are TGCAGTGCTAGATTCGGAGATACGCAGTATTTT.

This clonotype showed up just a few times. The chain employs TRBV11-2 and TRBJ1-2, with 8 nucleotides matching TRBD1. Germline V CDR1 and CDR2: SGHAT, FQNNGV. The length of the CDR3 is 15 residues. V lost 4 bases to trimming and J lost 7 bases; unmatched junction nucleotides: 11. CDR3 protein: CASSSPRRQGFGYTF. CDR3 nucleotides: TGTGCCAGCAGCTCACCCCGGAGACAGGGGTTTGGCTACACCTTC.

This clonotype was seen ten or more times. The genes are TRBV7-3 and TRBJ2-6; 7 nucleotides agree with TRBD1. Germline CDR1 and CDR2: SGHTA and FQGTGA. Germline trimming cut 7 bases from V and 1 base from J; bases unmatched to any gene: 1. CDR3 length: 14 amino acids. The CDR3 loop reads CASTTGSGANVLTF. The CDR3 nucleotides are TGTGCCAGCACGACAGGGTCTGGGGCCAACGTCCTGACTTTC.

This rearrangement joins TRBV24-1 to TRBJ2-3; D perhaps matches TRBD2 (5 bases). The CDR3 contains 16 residues. Trimming cost V 4 bases and J 2 bases, with 15 bases left between them. Germline-derived CDR1 and CDR2 are KGHDR and SFDVKD. The CDR3 bases are TGTGCCACCAGTGAAGCGTTTGGGAGATCCACAGATACGCAGTATTTT. Encoded protein: CATSEAFGRSTDTQYF.

This clonotype has at least ten counts. This sequence joins TRBV10-3 and TRBJ2-2; 12 bases map to TRBD2. The length of the CDR3 is 18 residues. V trimming: 5 bases; J trimming: 0 bases; junction bases outside the gene matches: 7. CDR1 and CDR2 from the germline V gene are ENHRY and SYGVKD. DNA of the CDR3: TGTGCCATCAGTTGGACTAGCGGGGTCTCCCCGAACACCGGGGAGCTGTTTTTT. Amino acids: CAISWTSGVSPNTGELFF.

The gene calls are TRBV4-1 and TRBJ2-7, with TRBD1 matching 10 bases. V lost 1 base to trimming and J lost 2 bases; unmatched junction nucleotides: 17. The germline gives CDR1 MGHRA, CDR2 YSYEKL. The CDR3 runs to 20 residues. The CDR3 protein is CASSQVWRQGAAHLTYEQYF. The CDR3 DNA reads TGCGCCAGCAGCCAAGTATGGAGACAGGGGGCAGCCCATTTGACCTACGAGCAGTACTTC.

This clonotype was counted ten times or more. This chain joins TRBV7-3 and TRBJ2-7; no reliable D call. This CDR3 is 14 amino acids long. CDR1 is SGHTA and CDR2 is FQGTGA in the germline V gene. V lost 5 bases to trimming and J lost 0 bases, with 11 bases between them. In DNA form, the CDR3 reads TGTGCCAGCAGCCCGGACGGCGGCTCCTACGAGCAGTACTTC. Protein product: CASSPDGGSYEQYF.

This clonotype has a count of ten or more. The chain is built from TRBV29-1 and TRBJ1-1, with a possible D match to TRBD1 (5 bases). Germline V gene sequence: CDR1 SQVTM, CDR2 ANQGSEA. This CDR3 is 12 amino acids long. V was shortened by 7 bases and J by 3 bases, with 12 bases between the two germline ends. Written as DNA, the CDR3 is TGCAGCGCAACATGGGGGGACACTGAAGCTTTCTTT. This gives the protein CSATWGDTEAFF.

At least ten counts were recorded for this clonotype. The chain joins TRBV2 to TRBJ1-3, with D unclear. V dropped 3 bases and J dropped 4 bases, with 7 bases sitting between them. This CDR3 is 13 amino acids long. CDR1 is SNHLY and CDR2 is FYNNEI in the germline V gene. CDR3 residues: CASSEISGNTIYF. The DNA of the CDR3 is TGTGCCAGCAGTGAGATCAGCGGAAACACCATATATTTT.

There are many counts of this clonotype. This chain links TRBV29-1 with TRBJ1-1; 10 nucleotides match TRBD1. The germline V gene encodes CDR1 SQVTM and CDR2 ANQGSEA. The CDR3 is 14 amino acids. Losses at the gene ends were 2 bases for V and 5 bases for J; bases not matched to a gene: 5. CDR3 coding DNA: TGCAGCGTTGAAATGGACAGGGGGGTGACTGAAGCTTTCTTT. It codes for CSVEMDRGVTEAFF.

A few counts support this clonotype. The chain carries TRBV19 and TRBJ2-5, with TRBD1 identical over 7 bases. The J call may not be correct, given that the DNA end is closer to TRBJ2-1. The CDR3 runs 16 residues. Germline loops: CDR1 LNHDA, CDR2 SQIVND (reference sequence). CDR3 sequence reads: CASSANRGNSYNEQFF. The CDR3 nucleotides are TGTGCCAGTAGTGCGAACAGGGGAAACTCCTACAATGAGCAGTTCTTC.

As concerns this clonotype: This clone may be a read error of a much larger clone one base away. CDR3 nucleotide sequence: TGTGCCATCAGCGTTTGGCGGGAGAAAGAAGTGACCCAGTACTTC. The encoded protein is CAISVWREKEVTQYF. The chain recombines TRBV10-3 with TRBJ2-5; 7 bases map to TRBD2. Germline V gene lookup returns CDR1 ENHRY and CDR2 SYGVKD. J was trimmed by 7 bases and V by 6 bases; bases with no gene match: 14. The CDR3 runs to 15 residues.

This clonotype was counted many times. This chain connects TRBV18 to TRBJ1-2; D call uncertain. From germline, CDR1 is KGHSH and CDR2 LQKENI. The CDR3 runs 16 residues. Trimming took off 2 bases at V and 1 base at J, with 14 bases between the two ends. The CDR3 DNA sequence: TGTGCCAGCTCACCAGAGCCAATGCTGAATAACTATGGCTACACCTTC. It encodes CASSPEPMLNNYGYTF.

This clonotype was counted ten times or more. The chain recombines TRBV7-2 with TRBJ1-1, with 8 bases fitting TRBD1. The germline gives CDR1 SGHTA, CDR2 FQGNSA. The J segment lost 3 bases and the V segment lost 0 bases, leaving 12 bases of the junction unmatched. This CDR3 contains 18 residues. The CDR3 bases are TGTGCCAGCAGCTTAGCGGCCCAGGGGGCGCGGAGGGACACTGAAGCTTTCTTT. Translating gives CASSLAAQGARRDTEAFF.

There are a few counts of this clonotype. V is TRBV7-3 and J is TRBJ2-7; no firm D call. The CDR3 is 11 residues long. Trimming stripped 5 bases from V and 7 bases from J, with 9 bases between. Germline CDR1 SGHTA, CDR2 FQGTGA. The CDR3, as DNA: TGTGCCAGCAGCCTAAGTGGTGAGCAGTACTTC. Translated: CASSLSGEQYF.

This clonotype was detected ten times or more. This chain links TRBV3-1 with TRBJ2-6; no clear D gene. The V end was cut by 4 bases, the J end by 0 bases, with 7 bases between. Germline V gives CDR1 LGHDT, CDR2 YNNKEL (reference sequence). CDR3 length equals 15 residues. The CDR3 nucleotides are TGTGCCAGCAGCCTAACCCTCTCTGGGGCCAACGTCCTGACTTTC. Protein: CASSLTLSGANVLTF.

This rearrangement joins TRBV9 to TRBJ1-1; D gene uncertain. CDR3 size: 14 residues. Germline lookup yields CDR1 SGDLS and CDR2 YYNGEE. Trimming took 5 bases from V and 10 from J, leaving 21 bases between them. The CDR3 sequence: CASRDPTPRTVAFF. The CDR3 DNA sequence: TGTGCCAGCAGAGATCCGACTCCGCGAACGGTAGCTTTCTTT.

The sample holds many counts of this clonotype. The J gene is TRBJ2-7, the V gene TRBV29-1; D is ambiguous. The V end lost 0 bases, the J end lost 0 bases, and 6 bases lay between the germline ends. This CDR3 spans 13 amino acids. Germline V gene data show CDR1 as SQVTM and CDR2 as ANQGSEA. CDR3 DNA: TGCAGCGTTGAAGACAATAGCTCCTACGAGCAGTACTTC. Its translation is CSVEDNSSYEQYF.

This rearrangement joins TRBV29-1 to TRBJ2-7; TRBD2 is a possible D gene (7 bases). The CDR3 extends over 14 amino acids. CDR1 SQVTM and CDR2 ANQGSEA come from the germline V gene. V gave up 8 bases and J gave up 1 base, with 18 bases separating them. The CDR3 is CSSYWGGRSYEQYF. Written as DNA, the CDR3 is TGCAGCAGTTACTGGGGGGGCAGATCCTACGAGCAGTACTTC.

The chain carries TRBV12-3 or TRBV12-4 and TRBJ2-2; D perhaps matches TRBD1 (5 bases). With 6 bases removed from V and 1 base from J, the gap between germline ends came to 6 bases. The CDR3 totals 13 residues. CDR3 coding DNA: TGTGCCAGCAGGACAGTGAACACCGGGGAGCTGTTTTTT. Its protein is CASRTVNTGELFF.

In this sample, this clonotype turned up many times. The gene calls are TRBV4-1 and TRBJ1-2; 8 positions agree with TRBD1. CDR1 is MGHRA, CDR2 YSYEKL, per germline. The CDR3 contains 17 residues. V shed 1 base and J 8 bases; nucleotides not matched to a gene: 15. The CDR3: CASSQVETGVSWGGYTF. The CDR3 region has the DNA TGCGCCAGCAGCCAAGTCGAGACAGGGGTCTCCTGGGGCGGCTACACCTTC.

CDR3 nucleotide sequence: TGCGCCAGCAGCGGTAGCGGGAGTCCAGAGACCCAGTACTTC. Its protein is CASSGSGSPETQYF. J is TRBJ2-5 and V is TRBV5-1; 9 nucleotides line up with TRBD2. With V trimmed by 4 bases and J by 4 bases, 5 bases remained unmatched. The germline V gene has CDR1 SGHRS and CDR2 YFSETQ. This CDR3 contains 14 residues.